The rows below give T cell receptor beta chains drawn from one sample of a study of T-cell reconstitution after alpha-beta-depleted transplantation in children. MiXCR was run by TCRdb on the PCR reads, yielding one entry per CDR3 protein. The sample includes 220,000 or so distinct CDR3 sequences, around 7.5% seen only once; the top ten take under 8%. Sequenced here: PBMCs, mostly from graft donor cells, sampled 180 days after TCRalphabeta/CD19-depleted stem cell transplant. The receptor set was obtained from a male patient aged 10 to 17 who had a stem cell transplant for acute lymphoblastic leukemia, so the T cells may come from the graft donor. The CDR3 runs from the conserved cysteine through the conserved F or W. A D gene is named only where the DNA matches it firmly. Expanded clones get a size class; other rows say once, few or many, or leave the size out.

v_gene: TRBV27
abundance: many
d_gene: -
j_gene: TRBJ1-1
CDR3aa: CASSLEWGTEAFF
CDR3nt: TGTGCCAGCAGTTTAGAGTGGGGCACTGAAGCTTTCTTT

v_gene: TRBV18
abundance: many
d_gene: -
j_gene: TRBJ1-5
CDR3aa: CASSPQGGGPQHF
CDR3nt: TGTGCCAGCTCACCACAGGGAGGAGGGCCCCAGCATTTT

v_gene: TRBV7-2
abundance: many
d_gene: -
j_gene: TRBJ2-3
CDR3aa: CASRPRRWATDTQYF
CDR3nt: TGTGCCAGCAGACCAAGGCGGTGGGCCACAGATACGCAGTATTTT

v_gene: TRBV3-1
abundance: many
d_gene: -
j_gene: TRBJ1-3
CDR3aa: CASSPDLGNTIYF
CDR3nt: TGTGCCAGCAGCCCCGACCTGGGAAACACCATATATTTT

v_gene: TRBV6-2/TRBV6-3
abundance: once
d_gene: TRBD2
j_gene: TRBJ2-7
CDR3aa: CAIQREMIYEQYF
CDR3nt: TGTGCCATCCAGCGGGAGATGATCTACGAGCAGTACTTC

v_gene: TRBV12-3/TRBV12-4
abundance: many
d_gene: TRBD2
j_gene: TRBJ2-3
CDR3aa: CASTMGLAETDTQYF
CDR3nt: TGTGCCAGCACTATGGGACTAGCGGAGACAGATACGCAGTATTTT

v_gene: TRBV14
abundance: many
d_gene: -
j_gene: TRBJ2-4
CDR3aa: CASSQEGSANIQYF
CDR3nt: TGTGCCAGCAGCCAAGAGGGATCGGCAAACATTCAGTACTTC

v_gene: TRBV6-2/TRBV6-3
abundance: many
d_gene: -
j_gene: TRBJ1-5
CDR3aa: CASSKTDSNQPQHF
CDR3nt: TGTGCCAGCAGCAAGACAGATAGCAATCAGCCCCAGCATTTT

v_gene: TRBV7-2
abundance: many
d_gene: -
j_gene: TRBJ1-2
CDR3aa: CASSLGLQSFYGYTF
CDR3nt: TGTGCCAGCAGCTTAGGTCTGCAGAGTTTCTATGGCTACACCTTC

v_gene: TRBV20-1
abundance: few
d_gene: -
j_gene: TRBJ1-2
CDR3aa: CSAPDISYGYTF
CDR3nt: TGCAGTGCACCCGACATTTCCTATGGCTACACCTTC

v_gene: TRBV4-3
abundance: few
d_gene: TRBD2
j_gene: TRBJ2-1
CDR3aa: CASSQDSGGGVYEQFF
CDR3nt: TGCGCCAGCAGCCAAGATAGTGGCGGGGGGGTCTATGAGCAGTTCTTC

v_gene: TRBV5-1
abundance: many
d_gene: TRBD2
j_gene: TRBJ2-5
CDR3aa: CASRKASGVSGGAHAIQETQYF
CDR3nt: TGCGCCAGCAGAAAAGCGTCTGGTGTTAGCGGGGGGGCCCATGCTATCCAAGAGACCCAGTACTTC

v_gene: TRBV5-1
abundance: many
d_gene: TRBD1
j_gene: TRBJ2-5
CDR3aa: CASSPHGRTGTREETQYF
CDR3nt: TGCGCCAGCAGCCCACACGGTCGGACAGGGACAAGGGAAGAGACCCAGTACTTC

v_gene: TRBV6-1
abundance: many
d_gene: -
j_gene: TRBJ1-4
CDR3aa: CASTSLGRDEKLFF
CDR3nt: TGTGCCAGCACCTCCCTGGGAAGGGATGAAAAACTGTTTTTT

v_gene: TRBV7-8
abundance: many
d_gene: TRBD2
j_gene: TRBJ2-7
CDR3aa: CASTYRDYSYEQYF
CDR3nt: TGTGCCAGCACCTACCGGGACTACTCCTACGAGCAGTACTTC

v_gene: TRBV7-9
abundance: many
d_gene: -
j_gene: TRBJ1-1
CDR3aa: CASSAGQYRVEAFF
CDR3nt: TGTGCCAGCAGCGCTGGACAGTATAGAGTTGAAGCTTTCTTT

v_gene: TRBV7-2
abundance: many
d_gene: -
j_gene: TRBJ1-4
CDR3aa: CASSSRIGHEKLFF
CDR3nt: TGTGCCAGCAGCTCCCGGATCGGGCATGAAAAACTGTTTTTT

v_gene: TRBV29-1
abundance: many
d_gene: -
j_gene: TRBJ1-1
CDR3aa: CSVIGITEAFF
CDR3nt: TGCAGCGTTATAGGGATAACTGAAGCTTTCTTT

v_gene: TRBV5-1
abundance: many
d_gene: -
j_gene: TRBJ2-5
CDR3aa: CASSRFLGETQYF
CDR3nt: TGCGCCAGCAGCCGATTCTTAGGAGAGACCCAGTACTTC

v_gene: TRBV6-1
abundance: many
d_gene: -
j_gene: TRBJ1-1
CDR3aa: CASIPQGSVNTEAFF
CDR3nt: TGTGCCAGCATCCCGCAGGGTAGTGTGAACACTGAAGCTTTCTTT

v_gene: TRBV9
abundance: many
d_gene: TRBD2
j_gene: TRBJ2-5
CDR3aa: CASSVGVSGSFGGETQYF
CDR3nt: TGTGCCAGCAGCGTAGGAGTGAGCGGGAGCTTTGGGGGAGAGACCCAGTACTTC

v_gene: TRBV29-1
abundance: many
d_gene: -
j_gene: TRBJ1-1
CDR3aa: CSASGRMNTEAFF
CDR3nt: TGCAGCGCCTCCGGACGGATGAACACTGAAGCTTTCTTT

v_gene: TRBV7-8
abundance: many
d_gene: TRBD2
j_gene: TRBJ2-7
CDR3aa: CASSLFLDMALAGVEQYF
CDR3nt: TGTGCCAGCAGCTTATTCTTGGATATGGCGCTAGCGGGGGTCGAGCAGTACTTC

v_gene: TRBV6-6
abundance: -
d_gene: -
j_gene: TRBJ2-6
CDR3aa: CASSNRVRAGANVLTF
CDR3nt: TGTGCCAGCAGCAACAGGGTTAGGGCTGGGGCCAACGTCCTGACTTTC

v_gene: TRBV4-3
abundance: many
d_gene: TRBD2
j_gene: TRBJ2-1
CDR3aa: CASSLGTLAGGEQFF
CDR3nt: TGCGCCAGCAGCCTTGGGACGCTAGCGGGGGGAGAGCAGTTCTTC

v_gene: TRBV5-1
abundance: many
d_gene: -
j_gene: TRBJ2-7
CDR3aa: CASSLGWTTSSYEQYF
CDR3nt: TGCGCCAGCAGCTTGGGTTGGACTACAAGCTCCTACGAGCAGTACTTC

v_gene: TRBV6-5
abundance: many
d_gene: -
j_gene: TRBJ1-1
CDR3aa: CASSFFGTRDTEAFF
CDR3nt: TGTGCCAGCAGTTTTTTTGGGACAAGGGACACTGAAGCTTTCTTT

v_gene: TRBV10-3
abundance: many
d_gene: -
j_gene: TRBJ2-3
CDR3aa: CAISESEPGLATTDTQYF
CDR3nt: TGTGCCATCAGTGAGTCGGAACCAGGGCTCGCTACCACAGATACGCAGTATTTT

v_gene: TRBV2
abundance: many
d_gene: -
j_gene: TRBJ2-7
CDR3aa: CASGWTGNEQYF
CDR3nt: TGTGCCAGCGGATGGACCGGGAACGAGCAGTACTTC